This T cell receptor beta chain was observed in a study of radiotherapy plus CTLA-4 blockade in lung cancer (dated by TCRdb to 2017 to 2018). Regarding the complete study: Among the enrolled patients, about 19% had an objective response, and 25% to 40% reached disease control. The research as a whole found: After treatment with radiotherapy and ipilimumab, TCR clones that originated in tumors expanded in peripheral blood. Increased serum interferon-beta after radiation, together with early dynamic changes in blood T cell clones, were reported to be the strongest predictors of response.

Libraries were constructed by the immunoSEQ multiplex PCR assay. In TCRdb, the immuneACCESS table is reduced to in-frame sequences with V and J assigned. These tables do not hold every clone; where another copy was compared, an unresolved V gene accounts for under half, and the others remain unexplained. In all, the sample holds 45,000 to 60,000 clones, and approximately 78% of those were seen once. The ten largest clones represent roughly 3.3% of the sample. As for this clone: Its antigen specificity is not known. Base-call qualities are not available, and no considerably larger clone is one nucleotide away.

The germline V gene provides CDR1 SGHVS and CDR2 FQNEAQ. From its cysteine to its phenylalanine, the CDR3 spans 14 amino acids. The retained sequence is limited to the CDR3, 42 bases, with the frame set at the first base. Trimming removed 4 bases from V and 6 bases from J; the gene matches leave 4 bases unexplained. The study evaluated CTLA-4 blockade (ipilimumab) given together with focal radiation therapy in patients who had chemo-refractory metastatic non-small-cell lung cancer. The sample was peripheral blood, taken from a patient treated with radiotherapy plus ipilimumab. The chain was built from TRBV7-8 and TRBJ2-2, with TRBD1 matching 8 junction bases. This TCR derives from a human donor with non-small cell lung cancer who had stable disease on radiotherapy plus ipilimumab. At the DNA level, the sequence is TGTGCCAGCAGCTCGGACAGGGAGGCCGGGGAGCTGTTTTTT. This translates into CASSSDREAGELFF. The entire variable domain, with the stretches around the CDR3 drawn from the reference TRBV7-8 and TRBJ2-2 proteins, is GAGVSQSPRYKVAKRGQDVALRCDPISGHVSLFWYQQALGQGPEFLTYFQNEAQLDKSGLPSDRFFAERPEGSVSTLKIQRTQQEDSAVYLCASSSDREAGELFFGEGSRLTVL.